Listed below are T cell receptor beta chains from one sample, sequenced in a study of T cells in Graves' hyperthyroidism and ophthalmopathy. A single record per CDR3 protein comes from TCRdb applying MiXCR to the multiplex PCR reads. The sample includes hundreds of thousands of distinct CDR3 sequences, under 20% of them seen just once. The sample was blood. Receptors originate from a young woman with Graves' hyperthyroidism. CDR3s include the opening cysteine and the closing phenylalanine or tryptophan. A D gene is named only where the DNA matches it firmly. Clone size is not always given. Where it is, it says once, few, many or a class for expanded clones.

V,D,size,J,DNA,CDR3
TRBV28,-,few,TRBJ2-4,TGTGCCAGCAGTCCCTTCCCCGGAGCTAAAAACATTCAGTACTTC,CASSPFPGAKNIQYF
TRBV28,-,many,TRBJ1-1,TGTGCCAGCAGTTTTAGGGGCGGCCGGGGTAACACTGAAGCTTTCTTT,CASSFRGGRGNTEAFF
TRBV6-2/TRBV6-3,-,many,TRBJ2-7,TGTGCCAGCAGTCCCCGGGACTTAAGCTCCTACGAGCAGTACTTC,CASSPRDLSSYEQYF
TRBV6-1,-,many,TRBJ1-5,TGTGCCAGCAAATTTGACCCAAATAGCAATCAGCCCCAGCATTTT,CASKFDPNSNQPQHF
TRBV6-9,TRBD1,-,TRBJ2-3,TGTGCCAGCAGTTACAGCAGGGGGCGCACAGATACGCAGTATTTT,CASSYSRGRTDTQYF
TRBV5-1,-,few,TRBJ2-7,TGCGCCAGCAGCTTGGCCGGTGGGTACGGTCCCGAGCAGTACTTC,CASSLAGGYGPEQYF
TRBV18,TRBD1,-,TRBJ2-3,TGTGCCAGCTCACCAAGGGGGACAGCTTTACCGGATACGCAGTATTTT,CASSPRGTALPDTQYF
TRBV28,TRBD1,-,TRBJ2-5,TGTGCCAGCAATTGGCAGGGGGCTGAAGAGACCCAGTACTTC,CASNWQGAEETQYF
TRBV7-9,-,many,TRBJ2-1,TGTGCCAGCAGCTTTGAGGGCGATGAGCAGTTCTTC,CASSFEGDEQFF
TRBV4-2,-,-,TRBJ2-7,TGTGCCAGCAGCTATGCAGGGGTTAGAGACGAGCAGTACTTC,CASSYAGVRDEQYF
TRBV9,-,-,TRBJ1-1,TGTGCCAGCAGCCTCCTTCAAAGGGGGAGCACTGAAGCTTTCTTT,CASSLLQRGSTEAFF
TRBV6-1,-,-,TRBJ1-5,TGTGCCAGCAGTGAAGAGTATTTAGACAGCTATAGCAATCAGCCCCAGCATTTT,CASSEEYLDSYSNQPQHF
TRBV3-1,-,few,TRBJ2-7,TGTGCCAGCAGCCAAGATCTTAGGGCCTCCTACGAGCAGTACTTC,CASSQDLRASYEQYF
TRBV14,TRBD1,-,TRBJ2-7,TGTGCCAGCAGCCCTCTCCTGACAGGGGGCTACGAGCAGTACTTC,CASSPLLTGGYEQYF
TRBV6-1,TRBD1,many,TRBJ1-3,TGTGCCAGCATGACAGGGTCTGGAAACACCATATATTTT,CASMTGSGNTIYF
TRBV11-2,-,many,TRBJ2-1,TGTGCCAGCAGCTTTGAGTCTTACAATGAGCAGTTCTTC,CASSFESYNEQFF
TRBV9,-,-,TRBJ1-1,TGTGCCAGCAGCCTGGATGGCGGAATGAACACTGAAGCTTTCTTT,CASSLDGGMNTEAFF
TRBV11-3,TRBD1,-,TRBJ2-2,TGTGCCAGCAGCATCGACCTTTTGTATCCGGGACAGGGGGCAGGGAAGAACACCGGGGAGCTGTTTTTT,CASSIDLLYPGQGAGKNTGELFF
TRBV18,TRBD1,many,TRBJ2-7,TGTGCCAGCTCCCGGTCGACAGGGTCCGACGAGCAGTACTTC,CASSRSTGSDEQYF
TRBV28,-,many,TRBJ1-6,TGTGCCAGCAGTTTGGAGGGTGTGGATTCACCCCTCCACTTT,CASSLEGVDSPLHF
TRBV6-4,TRBD2,few,TRBJ2-3,TGTGCCAGCAGTGACAGCGCGGGAGGCGCAGATACGCAGTATTTT,CASSDSAGGADTQYF
TRBV28,TRBD2,many,TRBJ2-3,TGTGCCAGCAGTTTACGGACTAGCGGGAGTTTAACAGATACGCAGTATTTT,CASSLRTSGSLTDTQYF
TRBV20-1,TRBD2,-,TRBJ2-4,TGCAGTGCCTACGACCCTGGACTAGCGGGAGTTCCAAACATTCAGTACTTC,CSAYDPGLAGVPNIQYF
TRBV7-8,-,-,TRBJ2-1,TGCGCCAGCAGCCATGAAGAGGTCAGGGACTCCCTGGGGGCCAATGAGCAGTTCTTC,CASSHEEVRDSLGANEQFF
TRBV5-1,-,-,TRBJ2-2,TGCGCCAGCAGCTTGATGACGGGGGCGAACACCGGGGAGCTGTTTTTT,CASSLMTGANTGELFF
TRBV9,-,-,TRBJ2-3,TGTGCCAGCAGCGTAGGTCCTGGGCCTTCCACAGATACGCAGTATTTT,CASSVGPGPSTDTQYF
TRBV7-2,-,many,TRBJ1-3,TGTGCCAGCAGCACCAGGGCTGGAAACACCATATATTTT,CASSTRAGNTIYF
TRBV6-1,TRBD1,-,TRBJ1-5,TGTGCCAGCAGCCCGGACAGGTATCAGCCCCAGCATTTT,CASSPDRYQPQHF
TRBV28,-,many,TRBJ2-7,TGTGCCACCCTAGCGTACGAGAAGGGCTACGAGCAGTACTTC,CATLAYEKGYEQYF
TRBV28,-,few,TRBJ2-7,TGTGCCAGCAGCCCCATCCCCTACGAGCAGTACTTC,CASSPIPYEQYF
TRBV6-2/TRBV6-3,-,-,TRBJ1-2,TGTGCCAGCACCCTCGCGACAGCTAACTATGGCTACACCTTC,CASTLATANYGYTF
TRBV6-1,-,many,TRBJ1-5,TGTGCCAGCAGTGAAAGGGGTCGTGGCAATCAGCCCCAGCATTTT,CASSERGRGNQPQHF
TRBV12-3/TRBV12-4,-,many,TRBJ1-2,TGTGCCAGCGCCGGGTTCCTTACCTATGGCTACACCTTC,CASAGFLTYGYTF
TRBV20-1,-,few,TRBJ1-1,TGCAGTGCTCCAAACAGGGTGGGCACTGAAGCTTTCTTT,CSAPNRVGTEAFF
TRBV2,-,many,TRBJ2-3,TGTGCCAGCAGGGTCGGAGGCACAGATACGCAGTATTTT,CASRVGGTDTQYF
TRBV28,-,-,TRBJ1-2,TGTGCCAGCAGTCCAAATGTACAGGGCGTCATCCCGCATGGCTACACCTTC,CASSPNVQGVIPHGYTF
TRBV28,TRBD1,many,TRBJ1-5,TGTGCCAGCAGTTTTCGGATAGACAGGGTCGATCAGCCCCAGCATTTT,CASSFRIDRVDQPQHF
TRBV20-1,TRBD2,many,TRBJ2-1,TGCAGTGCTAGAAGGAGGGGACTAGCGGACAATGAGCAGTTCTTC,CSARRRGLADNEQFF
TRBV29-1,-,many,TRBJ2-5,TGCAGCGTTGCGGGACTCAGGGAGGAGGAGACCCAGTACTTC,CSVAGLREEETQYF
TRBV19,TRBD1,few,TRBJ2-7,TGTGCCAGTAGTGCCGGACAGGGGTATGTCTACGAGCAGTACTTC,CASSAGQGYVYEQYF
TRBV9,-,many,TRBJ1-5,TGTGCCAGCAGCCGGGACCTAAATCAGCCCCAGCATTTT,CASSRDLNQPQHF
TRBV19,-,-,TRBJ2-5,TGTGCCACAAAGGGAAGGGCGATCCACGAGCCCCAGTACTTC,CATKGRAIHEPQYF
TRBV4-1,-,-,TRBJ2-4,TGCGCCAGCAGCCAAGGTTCAGTGCGGCTAGCCAAAAACATTCAGTACTTC,CASSQGSVRLAKNIQYF
TRBV5-1,-,many,TRBJ2-5,TGCGCCAGCAGCTTGGACGGCGCCCAAGAGACCCAGTACTTC,CASSLDGAQETQYF
TRBV6-5,-,many,TRBJ2-1,TGTGCCAGCAGTTACTCCAGACGCGCAGCTGGGGCCAATGAGCAGTTCTTC,CASSYSRRAAGANEQFF
TRBV20-1,-,many,TRBJ2-1,TGCAGTGCTAGTGCCCTTGGGGGGTGGGGCAATGAGCAGTTCTTC,CSASALGGWGNEQFF
TRBV6-1,TRBD1,few,TRBJ1-1,TGTGCCTCCAGAAGGGACAGGGCAGCTGAAGCTTTCTTT,CASRRDRAAEAFF
TRBV19,-,few,TRBJ2-5,TGTGCCAGTAGTATAGTGGGCGGATTCATACAAGAGACCCAGTACTTC,CASSIVGGFIQETQYF
TRBV7-9,-,few,TRBJ2-2,TGTGCCAGCAGCGCCATCACCGGGGAGCTGTTTTTT,CASSAITGELFF
TRBV28,-,many,TRBJ1-5,TGTGCCAGCAGCCCCGAGGTCTATAGCAATCAGCCCCAGCATTTT,CASSPEVYSNQPQHF
TRBV20-1,-,many,TRBJ1-6,TGCAGTGCTAGAGATTCGCTGGTAATCTTGGATTCACCCCTCCACTTT,CSARDSLVILDSPLHF
TRBV28,TRBD1,many,TRBJ1-1,TGTGCCAGCAAAAAAAGGGACAGGGGAGACACTGAAGCTTTCTTT,CASKKRDRGDTEAFF
TRBV10-3,-,many,TRBJ2-3,TGTGCCATCAGAGCTAGCGACTCCACAGATACGCAGTATTTT,CAIRASDSTDTQYF
TRBV12-3/TRBV12-4,-,many,TRBJ1-4,TGTGCCAGCAGTTCAGGGTGGATTGAAAAACTGTTTTTT,CASSSGWIEKLFF
TRBV28,TRBD1,many,TRBJ1-2,TGTGCCAGCAGTTCCCGGACAGGGGTGGTTCGCTATGGCTACACCTTC,CASSSRTGVVRYGYTF
TRBV6-6,-,-,TRBJ2-2,TGTGCCAGCAGTTACGACTCCCCGAACACCGGGGAGCTGTTTTTT,CASSYDSPNTGELFF
TRBV30,TRBD1,-,TRBJ2-3,TGTGCCTGGAGTGTTGGGACAGGGGGTCCAGATACGCAGTATTTT,CAWSVGTGGPDTQYF
TRBV30,TRBD1,many,TRBJ2-1,TGTGCCTGGAGGAAAACCGGGACAGCAAGCGATGAGCAGTTCTTC,CAWRKTGTASDEQFF
TRBV28,TRBD1,few,TRBJ1-3,TGTGCCAGCAGTTACGGGACAGTTGTCGGAAGCACCATATATTTT,CASSYGTVVGSTIYF
TRBV24-1,TRBD2,-,TRBJ2-1,TGTGCCACCATCAGGGTGCTAGCGGGAGGGGAATACAATGAGCAGTTCTTC,CATIRVLAGGEYNEQFF